Following are 22 T cell receptor beta chains from one sample sequenced in a study of cytomegalovirus exposure and HLA in healthy donors. Primers included in the PCR were 60 Vbeta and 13 Jbeta primers. Repertoires were generated with immunoSEQ multiplex PCR, while TCRdb's copy carries only in-frame clones and drops some. Among about 98,000 clones listed, under 75% were seen once. Material: PBMCs. These receptors all stem from a middle-aged man in good health and CMV-seronegative.

This chain links TRBV19 with TRBJ1-2, with no clear D. This CDR3 comprises 15 residues. CDR1 LNHDA and CDR2 SQIVND come from the germline V gene (reference sequence). V was cut by 1 base and J by 5 bases, with 14 bases left in between. DNA of the CDR3: TGTGCCAGTAGTATAGGGCGGTCTGGTTTTTATGGCTACACCTTC. Amino acid sequence: CASSIGRSGFYGYTF.

The genes are TRBV6-5 and TRBJ1-5; tentatively, D is TRBD1 (5 bases). Deletions cut 5 bases from V and 5 bases from J, with 16 bases between. Germline V gene lookup returns CDR1 MNHEY and CDR2 SVGAGI. The CDR3 consists of 15 residues. The CDR3 DNA is TGTGCCAGCAGTCCCCTGAGTCAGGGCGATCAGCCCCAGCATTTT. Its translation: CASSPLSQGDQPQHF.

The rearrangement links TRBV28 to TRBJ1-2; D unresolved. The CDR3 has 14 amino acids. Germline CDR1 is MDHEN and CDR2 is SYDVKM. Trimming shortened V by 6 bases and J by 9 bases, and 20 bases separated the two germline ends. The CDR3 DNA follows: TGTGCCAGCAGGGAGCAAGGAGGTATTTTTCGCTACACCTTC. Its translation: CASREQGGIFRYTF.

The chain uses TRBV5-1 and TRBJ2-3; a weak D match, TRBD1 (5 bases). This CDR3 contains 17 residues. V gave up 1 base and J gave up 2 bases, with 17 bases separating them. Germline CDR1 is SGHRS and CDR2 is YFSETQ. The CDR3 coding sequence is TGCGCCAGCAGCTTGAACCTCGTTGGGGCGAACACAGATACGCAGTATTTT. Encoded protein: CASSLNLVGANTDTQYF.

The chain uses TRBV2 and TRBJ2-6, with TRBD1 matching 9 bases. Germline trimming cut 6 bases from V and 2 bases from J; bases unmatched to any gene: 5. Germline CDR1 reads SNHLY; CDR2 reads FYNNEI. CDR3 length equals 16 residues. The CDR3 DNA reads TGTGCCAGCAGAAGAACAGGGGGCGCTGGGGCCAACGTCCTGACTTTC. Translated, it gives CASRRTGGAGANVLTF.

This clone turned up a few times. The gene calls are TRBV5-1 and TRBJ2-7, with 8 bases lining up with TRBD1. Germline-derived CDR1 and CDR2 are SGHRS and YFSETQ. The CDR3 length is 15 residues. With 2 bases clipped from V and 2 bases from J, the junction kept 6 bases outside the gene matches. This chain's CDR3 is CASSFWYRGTYEQYF. In DNA, the CDR3 is TGCGCCAGCAGCTTTTGGTACAGGGGGACCTACGAGCAGTACTTC.

This chain links TRBV7-8 with TRBJ1-3; D not resolved. The V gene lost 3 bases and the J gene lost 0 bases, with 12 bases spanning the gap. Looked up from germline, CDR1 is SGHVS and CDR2 is FQNEAQ. This CDR3 spans 16 amino acids. The CDR3, as DNA: TGTGCCAGCAGCTTGAGAACGGTGAACTCTGGAAACACCATATATTTT. The encoded protein is CASSLRTVNSGNTIYF.

The CDR3 loop is CAIGTSGGGTDTQYF. CDR3 bases: TGTGCCATCGGGACTAGCGGGGGGGGGACAGATACGCAGTATTTT. The chain couples TRBV10-3 to TRBJ2-3, with 16 bases lining up with TRBD2. CDR1 and CDR2 from the germline V gene are ENHRY and SYGVKD. V lost 8 bases, J lost 3 bases, and 2 bases stayed unmatched. CDR3 size: 15 residues.

The genes are TRBV5-1 and TRBJ2-5, with TRBD1 matching 8 bases. V lost 4 bases, J lost 5 bases, and 10 bases stayed unmatched. CDR3 length: 15 residues. From germline, CDR1 is SGHRS and CDR2 YFSETQ. The DNA of the CDR3 is TGCGCCAGCAGCCCCGGACAGGGCGAGGGGGAGACCCAGTACTTC. Translation gives CASSPGQGEGETQYF.

V and J are TRBV10-1 and TRBJ1-4; D gene uncertain. This CDR3 contains 14 residues. CDR1 and CDR2 (germline): WNHNN, SYGVQD (reference sequence). The V end lost 6 bases, the J end lost 6 bases, and 14 bases lay between the germline ends. The CDR3 protein is CASSPGRRDEKLFF. In DNA form, the CDR3 reads TGCGCCAGCAGCCCGGGTCGACGGGATGAAAAACTGTTTTTT.

The sample holds a few counts of this clone. The chain couples TRBV5-8 to TRBJ1-2, with D maybe TRBD1 (5 bases). Per the germline V gene, CDR1 is SGHTS and CDR2 is YDEGEE. The CDR3 runs 13 residues. V lost 1 base to trimming and J lost 4 bases, with 8 bases between them. CDR3 sequence: CASSLQGRYGYTF. In DNA form, the CDR3 reads TGTGCCAGCAGCTTGCAGGGCCGCTATGGCTACACCTTC.

V and J are TRBV27 and TRBJ2-7; tentatively, D is TRBD1 (6 bases). This CDR3 region has 11 residues. The ends were cut back, 4 bases at V and 7 bases at J, with 8 bases in the middle. Germline V gene lookup returns CDR1 MNHEY and CDR2 SMNVEV (reference sequence). In DNA, the CDR3 is TGTGCCAGCAGTTCACAGGGAGAGCAGTACTTC. Translated, it gives CASSSQGEQYF.

This clone was observed a few times. The rearrangement joins TRBV15 to TRBJ1-2, with D possibly matching TRBD1 (6 bases). Between the trimmed V and J ends, which lost 0 bases and 5 bases, there was a span of 13 bases. The CDR3 is 15 residues long. The germline V gene has CDR1 LNHNV and CDR2 YYDKDF (reference sequence). The CDR3 nucleotides are TGTGCCACCAGCAGAGAAAGGGACATTGGGTATGGCTACACCTTC. Its translation is CATSRERDIGYGYTF.

The chain uses TRBV7-2 and TRBJ2-5; tentatively, D is TRBD2 (6 bases). Per the germline V gene, CDR1 is SGHTA and CDR2 is FQGNSA. The length of the CDR3 is 14 residues. The germline V and J ends were trimmed by 4 bases and 1 base, with 10 bases remaining between them. Here the CDR3 DNA reads TGTGCCAGCAGCTGGACGGGAGCCCAAGAGACCCAGTACTTC. This codes for CASSWTGAQETQYF.

CDR3: CASSELGQLYEQYF. Written as DNA, the CDR3 is TGTGCCAGCAGTGAACTGGGACAGCTCTACGAGCAGTACTTC. This rearrangement joins TRBV6-1 to TRBJ2-5; 7 nucleotides match TRBD1. Near its end, the DNA agrees better with TRBJ2-7, so the J call may be wrong. Germline CDR1 is MNHNS and CDR2 is SASEGT. The CDR3 runs to 14 residues.

The gene calls are TRBV5-8 and TRBJ2-7; tentatively, D is TRBD2 (5 bases). The CDR3 sequence is 14 residues long. Germline V lookup: CDR1 SGHTS, CDR2 YDEGEE. V was trimmed by 0 bases and J by 6 bases, leaving 13 bases between them. DNA for the CDR3: TGTGCCAGCAGCTTGGTGGGCGGGTTCTCCGAGCAGTACTTC. Amino acid sequence: CASSLVGGFSEQYF.

This chain uses TRBV30 with TRBJ2-1; perhaps TRBD2 as D (5 bases). Germline CDR1 GTSNPN, CDR2 SVGIG (reference sequence). The CDR3 loop spans 13 amino acids. Trimming left V 3 bases short and J 9 bases short, with 15 bases between. CDR3 residues: CAWRRASGREQFF. The CDR3 DNA reads TGTGCCTGGAGGAGGGCCTCTGGACGTGAGCAGTTCTTC.

This clone was detected once. The rearrangement joins TRBV11-2 to TRBJ1-2; 8 positions agree with TRBD1. The CDR3 is 13 residues long. With 1 base clipped from V and 8 bases from J, the junction kept 3 bases outside the gene matches. Germline CDR1 and CDR2: SGHAT and FQNNGV. This CDR3 reads CASSLGAGGGYTF. CDR3 nucleotide sequence: TGTGCCAGCAGCTTAGGGGCAGGGGGCGGCTACACCTTC.

This rearrangement joins TRBV7-8 to TRBJ1-4; TRBD1 might be the D (5 bases). The CDR3 has 16 residues. The ends were cut back, 2 bases at V and 5 bases at J, with 15 bases in the middle. Germline lookup yields CDR1 SGHVS and CDR2 FQNEAQ. In nucleotides, the CDR3 is TGTGCCAGCAGCTTACCCCCGCGGAGGGGCAATGAAAAACTGTTTTTT. Translation gives CASSLPPRRGNEKLFF. Drawing the rest from reference TRBV7-8 and TRBJ1-4, the complete variable domain is GAGVSQSPRYKVAKRGQDVALRCDPISGHVSLFWYQQALGQGPEFLTYFQNEAQLDKSGLPSDRFFAERPEGSVSTLKIQRTQQEDSAVYLCASSLPPRRGNEKLFFGSGTQLSVL.

The V call is TRBV29-1, the J call TRBJ2-5, with 8 positions matching TRBD1. The J call may be in error: the DNA end matches TRBJ2-7 better. Germline V gives CDR1 SQVTM, CDR2 ANQGSEA. The CDR3 totals 12 residues. The CDR3 bases are TGCAGCGGAGGACAGGGAAAGAACGAGCAGTACTTC. Translated, it gives CSGGQGKNEQYF.

CDR3 coding DNA: TGTGCCAGCAGCGACACAACAGGCATGAACACTGAAGCTTTCTTT. Amino acid sequence: CASSDTTGMNTEAFF. The chain couples TRBV7-9 to TRBJ1-1; possible D gene TRBD1, 5 bases. The CDR3 loop spans 15 amino acids. The V end lost 5 bases, the J end lost 0 bases, and 13 bases lay between the germline ends. CDR1 and CDR2 (germline): SEHNR, FQNEAQ (reference sequence).

This rearrangement joins TRBV11-2 to TRBJ2-7, with 8 bases fitting TRBD1. The germline CDR1 and CDR2 sequences are SGHAT and FQNNGV. The CDR3 runs 14 residues. With 5 bases clipped from V and 6 bases from J, the junction kept 9 bases outside the gene matches. The CDR3 spells CASSEGQGIVEQYF. The CDR3 DNA reads TGTGCCAGCAGCGAAGGACAGGGCATTGTCGAGCAGTACTTC. Together with reference TRBV11-2 and TRBJ2-7, the CDR3 gives the full variable domain: EAGVAQSPRYKIIEKRQSVAFWCNPISGHATLYWYQQILGQGPKLLIQFQNNGVVDDSQLPKDRFSAERLKGVDSTLKIQPAKLEDSAVYLCASSEGQGIVEQYFGPGTRLTVT.